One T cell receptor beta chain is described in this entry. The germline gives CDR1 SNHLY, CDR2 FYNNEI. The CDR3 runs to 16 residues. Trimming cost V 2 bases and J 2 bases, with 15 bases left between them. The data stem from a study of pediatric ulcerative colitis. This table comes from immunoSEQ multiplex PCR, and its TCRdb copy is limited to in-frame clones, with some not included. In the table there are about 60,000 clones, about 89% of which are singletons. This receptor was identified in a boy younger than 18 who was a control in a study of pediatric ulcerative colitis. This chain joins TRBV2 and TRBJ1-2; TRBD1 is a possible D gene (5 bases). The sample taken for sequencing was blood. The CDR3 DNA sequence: TGTGCCAGCAGTGAAACGGGGGTGAATATGAACTATGGCTACACCTTC. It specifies CASSETGVNMNYGYTF.